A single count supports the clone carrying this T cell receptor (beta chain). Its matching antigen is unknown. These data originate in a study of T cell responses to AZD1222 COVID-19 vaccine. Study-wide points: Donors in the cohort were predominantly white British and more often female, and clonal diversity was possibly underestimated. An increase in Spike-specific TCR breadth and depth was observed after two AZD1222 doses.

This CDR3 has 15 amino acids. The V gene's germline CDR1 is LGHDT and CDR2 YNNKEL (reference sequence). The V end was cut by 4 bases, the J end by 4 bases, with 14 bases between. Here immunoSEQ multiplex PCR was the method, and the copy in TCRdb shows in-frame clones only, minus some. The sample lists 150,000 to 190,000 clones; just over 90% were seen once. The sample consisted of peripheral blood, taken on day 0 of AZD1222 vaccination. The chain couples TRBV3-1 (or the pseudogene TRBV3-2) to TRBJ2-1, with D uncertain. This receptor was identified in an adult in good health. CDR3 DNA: TGTGCCAGCAGCCTCGGACCTTTAGTATACAATGAGCAGTTCTTC. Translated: CASSLGPLVYNEQFF.